This TCR beta chain was obtained from a study of T cell responses to AZD1222 COVID-19 vaccine. The table came from immunoSEQ multiplex PCR; TCRdb's copy has only in-frame clones and leaves some out. In the table there are around 180,000 clones, 88% of which are singletons. This CDR3 spans 15 amino acids. Germline values: CDR1 MDHEN, CDR2 SYDVKM. The trim removed 1 base at V and 3 bases at J, leaving 4 bases unmatched. A remark on this clone: Its antigen is currently unknown.

Overall study results and limits: Nearly half of spike-specific TCRs reportedly go after variant regions that carry no mutations. With dominance at 160-218 and 743-854, vaccine-associated CD4 TCRs spanned spike.

The sequence derives from an adult who received the AZD1222 COVID-19 vaccine. The rearrangement uses TRBV28 and TRBJ2-7; 9 bases match TRBD1. Sequenced here: peripheral blood, sampled 28 days after the second AZD1222 dose. The CDR3 sequence: CASSLSGQGSYEQYF. CDR3 bases: TGTGCCAGCAGTTTATCGGGACAGGGCAGCTACGAGCAGTACTTC.